This TCR beta chain was sequenced in a study of cytomegalovirus exposure and HLA in healthy donors. Study-level results: In an earlier analysis, productive rearrangement rates for most beta V segments clustered near 87% or 30%. Apart from CMV serostatus, no immune exposure information was available. Published work reported that the classifier diagnosed cytomegalovirus status with high specificity and sensitivity.

A note on this clone: Its antigen remains unknown.

Primers for the PCR totalled 60 Vbeta and 13 Jbeta. Profiled with immunoSEQ multiplex PCR; TCRdb holds only in-frame clones, not every one. The sample contains under 150,000 clones, approximately 80% of which appear only once. The TCR originated in a woman aged 45 to 65 in good health and CMV-seropositive. The specimen was PBMCs.

CDR3 sequence reads: CAIASPAAGELFF. Here the CDR3 DNA reads TGTGCCATCGCAAGCCCCGCGGCCGGGGAGCTGTTTTTT. V gene TRBV10-3 combines with J gene TRBJ2-2; no firm D call. V shed 8 bases and J shed 6 bases, with 13 bases lying between them. Germline CDR1 ENHRY, CDR2 SYGVKD. The CDR3 sequence is 13 residues long.